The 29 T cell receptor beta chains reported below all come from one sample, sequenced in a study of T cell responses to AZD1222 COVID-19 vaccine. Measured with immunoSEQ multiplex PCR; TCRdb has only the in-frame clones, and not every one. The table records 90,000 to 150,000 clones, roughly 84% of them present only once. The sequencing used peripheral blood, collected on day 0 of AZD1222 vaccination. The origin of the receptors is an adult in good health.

The CDR3 DNA reads TGTGCCAGCAGTTGGGGGGTTAACTATGGCTACACCTTC. Translating gives CASSWGVNYGYTF. The V gene is TRBV27, the J gene TRBJ1-2, with D possibly matching TRBD1 (5 bases). The CDR3 runs to 13 residues. The V and J ends lost 4 bases and 1 base respectively, with 7 bases between them. Germline-derived CDR1 and CDR2 are MNHEY and SMNVEV (reference sequence).

This CDR3 reads CASSLGEYEKLFF. CDR3 DNA: TGTGCCAGCAGCTTAGGGGAGTACGAAAAACTGTTTTTT. This chain links TRBV11-2 with TRBJ1-4; D uncertain. V was cut by 1 base and J by 8 bases, with 8 bases left in between. Per germline, CDR1 SGHAT and CDR2 FQNNGV. The CDR3 runs to 13 residues.

As DNA, the CDR3 is TGTGCCATCAGTACCCCGGGGGCCCCCCAAGAGACCCAGTACTTC. Amino acid sequence: CAISTPGAPQETQYF. The J gene is TRBJ2-5, the V gene TRBV10-3; D could derive from TRBD1 or TRBD2 (6 bases each). The germline gives CDR1 ENHRY, CDR2 SYGVKD. V was cut by 5 bases and J by 1 base, with 14 bases left in between. This CDR3 has 15 amino acids.

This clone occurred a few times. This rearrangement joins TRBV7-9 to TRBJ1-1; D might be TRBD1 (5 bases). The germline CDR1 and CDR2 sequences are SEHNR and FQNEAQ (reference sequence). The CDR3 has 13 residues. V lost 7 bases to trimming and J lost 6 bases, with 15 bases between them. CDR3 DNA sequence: TGTGCCAGCACCGAAGGCGGGGGTCCTGAAGCTTTCTTT. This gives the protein CASTEGGGPEAFF.

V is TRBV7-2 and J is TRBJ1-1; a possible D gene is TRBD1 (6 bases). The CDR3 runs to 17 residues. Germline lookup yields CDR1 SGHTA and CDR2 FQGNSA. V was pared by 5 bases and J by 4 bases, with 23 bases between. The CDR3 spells CASSKAPGLLGGTEAFF. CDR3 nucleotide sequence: TGTGCCAGCAGCAAAGCCCCGGGCCTCCTAGGGGGCACTGAAGCTTTCTTT.

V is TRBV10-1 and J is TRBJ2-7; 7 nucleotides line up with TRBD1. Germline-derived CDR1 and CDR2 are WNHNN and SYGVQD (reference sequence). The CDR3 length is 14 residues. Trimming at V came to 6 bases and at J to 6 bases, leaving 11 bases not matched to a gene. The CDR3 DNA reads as TGCGCCAGCAGCTCGGGACAGACCAGTGCCGAGCAGTACTTC. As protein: CASSSGQTSAEQYF.

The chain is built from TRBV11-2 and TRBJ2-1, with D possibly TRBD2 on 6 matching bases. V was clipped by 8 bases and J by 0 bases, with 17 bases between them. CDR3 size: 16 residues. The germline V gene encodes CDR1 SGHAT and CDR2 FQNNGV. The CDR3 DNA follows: TGTGCCAGCGCGACGGGGGAAAACCCCTCCTACAATGAGCAGTTCTTC. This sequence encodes CASATGENPSYNEQFF.

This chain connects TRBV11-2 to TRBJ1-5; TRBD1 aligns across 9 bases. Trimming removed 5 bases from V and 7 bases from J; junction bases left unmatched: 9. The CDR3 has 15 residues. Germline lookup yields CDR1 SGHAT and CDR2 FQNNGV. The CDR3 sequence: CASSPWTGEGQPQHF. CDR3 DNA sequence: TGTGCCAGCAGCCCATGGACAGGGGAAGGGCAGCCCCAGCATTTT.

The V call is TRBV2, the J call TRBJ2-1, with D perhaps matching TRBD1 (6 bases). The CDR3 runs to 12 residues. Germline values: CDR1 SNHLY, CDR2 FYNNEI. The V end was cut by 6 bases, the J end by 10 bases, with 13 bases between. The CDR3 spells CASSSDRSEQFF. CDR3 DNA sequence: TGTGCCAGCAGCTCCGACAGGTCGGAGCAGTTCTTC.

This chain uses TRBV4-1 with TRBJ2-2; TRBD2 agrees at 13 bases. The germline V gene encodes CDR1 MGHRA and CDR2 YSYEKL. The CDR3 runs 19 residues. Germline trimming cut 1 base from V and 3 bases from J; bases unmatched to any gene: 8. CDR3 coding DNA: TGCGCCAGCAGCCAAGGAACCCTACTAGCGGGGGGGCACACCGGGGAGCTGTTTTTT. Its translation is CASSQGTLLAGGHTGELFF.

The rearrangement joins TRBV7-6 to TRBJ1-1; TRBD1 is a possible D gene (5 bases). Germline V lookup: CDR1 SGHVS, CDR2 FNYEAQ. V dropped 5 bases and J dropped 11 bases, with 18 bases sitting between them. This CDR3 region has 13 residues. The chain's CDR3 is CASSLGSGVAAFF. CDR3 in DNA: TGTGCCAGCAGCCTAGGGTCGGGGGTCGCGGCTTTCTTT.

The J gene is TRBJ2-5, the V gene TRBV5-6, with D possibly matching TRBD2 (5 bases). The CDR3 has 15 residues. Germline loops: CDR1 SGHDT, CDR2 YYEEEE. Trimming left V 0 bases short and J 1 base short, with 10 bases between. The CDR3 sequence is CASSLARSGQETQYF. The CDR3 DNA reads TGTGCCAGCAGCTTGGCCCGCAGCGGCCAAGAGACCCAGTACTTC. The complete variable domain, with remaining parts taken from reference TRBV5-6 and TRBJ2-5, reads DAGVTQSPTHLIKTRGQQVTLRCSPKSGHDTVSWYQQALGQGPQFIFQYYEEEERQRGNFPDRFSGHQFPNYSSELNVNALLLGDSALYLCASSLARSGQETQYFGPGTRLLVL.

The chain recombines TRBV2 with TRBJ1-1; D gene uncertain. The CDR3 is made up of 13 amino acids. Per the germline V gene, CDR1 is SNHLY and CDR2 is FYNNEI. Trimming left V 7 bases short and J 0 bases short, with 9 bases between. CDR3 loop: CASIKEMNTEAFF. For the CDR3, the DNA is TGTGCCAGCATAAAGGAAATGAACACTGAAGCTTTCTTT.

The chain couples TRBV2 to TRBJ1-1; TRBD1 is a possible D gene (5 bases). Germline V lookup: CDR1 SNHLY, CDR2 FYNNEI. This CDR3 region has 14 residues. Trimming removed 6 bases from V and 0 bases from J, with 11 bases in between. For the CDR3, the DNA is TGTGCCAGCAGGGCGGGGGGGATGAACACTGAAGCTTTCTTT. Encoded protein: CASRAGGMNTEAFF. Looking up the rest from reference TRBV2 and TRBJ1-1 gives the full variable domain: EPEVTQTPSHQVTQMGQEVILRCVPISNHLYFYWYRQILGQKVEFLVSFYNNEISEKSEIFDDQFSVERPDGSNFTLKIRSTKLEDSAMYFCASRAGGMNTEAFFGQGTRLTVV.

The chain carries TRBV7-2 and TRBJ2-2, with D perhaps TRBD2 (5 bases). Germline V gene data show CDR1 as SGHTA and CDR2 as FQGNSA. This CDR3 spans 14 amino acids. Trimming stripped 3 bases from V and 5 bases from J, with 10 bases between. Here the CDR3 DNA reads TGTGCCAGCAGCTTTATACCGGGGACCGGGGAGCTGTTTTTT. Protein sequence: CASSFIPGTGELFF.

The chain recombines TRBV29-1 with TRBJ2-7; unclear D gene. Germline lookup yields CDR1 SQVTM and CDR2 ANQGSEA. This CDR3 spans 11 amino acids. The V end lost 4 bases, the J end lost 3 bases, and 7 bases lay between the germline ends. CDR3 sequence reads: CSVVANYEQYF. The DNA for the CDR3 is TGCAGCGTTGTCGCAAACTACGAGCAGTACTTC.

CDR3 protein: CASSPGQGRNEQFF. The DNA for the CDR3 is TGTGCCAGCTCACCGGGACAGGGAAGGAATGAGCAGTTCTTC. The rearrangement joins TRBV18 to TRBJ2-1; 9 bases fit TRBD1. With 3 bases clipped from V and 7 bases from J, the junction kept 4 bases outside the gene matches. The CDR3 is 14 amino acids. Germline lookup yields CDR1 KGHSH and CDR2 LQKENI. Filled out from reference TRBV18 and TRBJ2-1, the complete variable domain reads NAGVMQNPRHLVRRRGQEARLRCSPMKGHSHVYWYRQLPEEGLKFMVYLQKENIIDESGMPKERFSAEFPKEGPSILRIQQVVRGDSAAYFCASSPGQGRNEQFFGPGTRLTVL.

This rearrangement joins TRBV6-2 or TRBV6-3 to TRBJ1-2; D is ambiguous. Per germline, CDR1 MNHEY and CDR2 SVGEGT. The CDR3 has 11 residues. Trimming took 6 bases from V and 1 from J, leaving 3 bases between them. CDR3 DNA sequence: TGTGCCAGCAGCAATAACTATGGCTACACCTTC. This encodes CASSNNYGYTF.

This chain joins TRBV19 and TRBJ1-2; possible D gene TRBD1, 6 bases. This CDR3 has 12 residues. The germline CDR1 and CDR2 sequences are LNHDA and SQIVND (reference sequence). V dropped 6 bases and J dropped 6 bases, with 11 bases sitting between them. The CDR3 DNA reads TGTGCCAGTAGGCAGGGGTATAATGGCTACACCTTC. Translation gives CASRQGYNGYTF.

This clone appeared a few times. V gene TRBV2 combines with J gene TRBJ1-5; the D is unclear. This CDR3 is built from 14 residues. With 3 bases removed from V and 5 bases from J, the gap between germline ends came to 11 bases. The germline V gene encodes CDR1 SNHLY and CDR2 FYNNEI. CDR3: CASSDGRDYQPQHF. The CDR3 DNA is TGTGCCAGCAGTGATGGGAGGGATTATCAGCCCCAGCATTTT.

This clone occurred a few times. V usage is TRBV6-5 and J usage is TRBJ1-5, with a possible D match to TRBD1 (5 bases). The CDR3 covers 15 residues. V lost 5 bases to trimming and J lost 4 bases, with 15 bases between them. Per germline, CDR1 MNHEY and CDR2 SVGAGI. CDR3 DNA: TGTGCCAGCAGTCCCGAGCGGGGGGGGAATCAGCCCCAGCATTTT. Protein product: CASSPERGGNQPQHF.

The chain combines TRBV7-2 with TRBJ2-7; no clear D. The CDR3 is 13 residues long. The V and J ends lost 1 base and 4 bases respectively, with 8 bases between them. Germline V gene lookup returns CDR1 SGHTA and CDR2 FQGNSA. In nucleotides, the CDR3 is TGTGCCAGCAGCTTAGAGGGAAAGTACGAGCAGTACTTC. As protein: CASSLEGKYEQYF.

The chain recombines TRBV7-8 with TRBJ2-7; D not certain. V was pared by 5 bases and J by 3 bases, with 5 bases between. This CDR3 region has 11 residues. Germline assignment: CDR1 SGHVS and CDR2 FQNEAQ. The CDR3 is CASSRLYEQYF. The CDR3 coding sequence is TGTGCCAGCAGCCGGCTCTACGAGCAGTACTTC. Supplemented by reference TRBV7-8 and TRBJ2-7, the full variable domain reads GAGVSQSPRYKVAKRGQDVALRCDPISGHVSLFWYQQALGQGPEFLTYFQNEAQLDKSGLPSDRFFAERPEGSVSTLKIQRTQQEDSAVYLCASSRLYEQYFGPGTRLTVT.

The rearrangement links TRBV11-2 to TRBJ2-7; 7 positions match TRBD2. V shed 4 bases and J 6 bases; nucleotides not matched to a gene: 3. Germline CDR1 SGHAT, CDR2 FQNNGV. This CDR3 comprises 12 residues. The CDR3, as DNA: TGTGCCAGCAGCTCTGGGGGGGGCGAGCAGTACTTC. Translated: CASSSGGGEQYF.

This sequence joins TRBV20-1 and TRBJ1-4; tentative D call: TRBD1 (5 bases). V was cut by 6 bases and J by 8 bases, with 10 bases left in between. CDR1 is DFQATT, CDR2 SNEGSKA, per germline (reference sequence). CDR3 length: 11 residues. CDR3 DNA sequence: TGCAGTGCCGGAACAGGCGAAAAACTGTTTTTT. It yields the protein CSAGTGEKLFF.

This CDR3 is CASGSRTGPYEQYF. In nucleotides, the CDR3 is TGTGCTAGTGGTTCCCGGACAGGACCCTACGAGCAGTACTTC. V usage is TRBV12-5 and J usage is TRBJ2-7, with 7 bases matching TRBD1. Germline V gene lookup returns CDR1 LGHNT and CDR2 FRNRAP. The CDR3 is made up of 14 amino acids. V gave up 4 bases and J gave up 2 bases; unmatched junction bases: 5.

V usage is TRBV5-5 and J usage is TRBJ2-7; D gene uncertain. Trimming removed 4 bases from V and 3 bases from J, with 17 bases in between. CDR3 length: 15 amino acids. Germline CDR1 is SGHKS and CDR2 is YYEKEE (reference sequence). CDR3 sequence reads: CASSIERVWGYEQYF. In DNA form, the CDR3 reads TGTGCCAGCAGCATTGAAAGGGTCTGGGGCTACGAGCAGTACTTC.

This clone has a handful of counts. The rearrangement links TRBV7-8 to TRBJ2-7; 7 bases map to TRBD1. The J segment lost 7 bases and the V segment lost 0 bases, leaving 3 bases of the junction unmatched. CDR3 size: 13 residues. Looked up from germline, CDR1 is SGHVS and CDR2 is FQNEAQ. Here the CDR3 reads CASSLADRSEQYF. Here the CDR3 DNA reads TGTGCCAGCAGCTTAGCGGACAGGTCTGAGCAGTACTTC.

CDR3: CASSQKAGNSPLHF. DNA for the CDR3: TGTGCCAGCAGCCAAAAAGCGGGGAATTCACCCCTCCACTTT. V usage is TRBV4-2 and J usage is TRBJ1-6, with D unclear. The CDR3 runs to 14 residues. Trimming cost V 2 bases and J 7 bases, with 9 bases left between them. The germline CDR1 and CDR2 sequences are LGHNA and YNFKEQ.